What follows are 5 T cell receptor beta chains derived from one specimen sequenced in a study of blood T cell repertoires in COVID-19. TCRdb's copy holds only in-frame clones and misses some; the assay was immunoSEQ multiplex PCR. The data contain roughly 250,000 clones, 75% to 90% of them singletons. The sequencing sample was made of PBMCs or T cells enriched from blood (not recorded which). The receptors were gathered from a woman between 45 and 60 years old who had recovered from COVID-19.

V is TRBV18 and J is TRBJ1-1; 7 bases line up with TRBD1. The germline gives CDR1 KGHSH, CDR2 LQKENI. J gave up 4 bases and V 6 bases, and 8 bases lay outside the gene matches. There are 14 residues in the CDR3. In DNA form, the CDR3 reads TGTGCCAGCTCTGCGACAGGGCAGGCCACTGAAGCTTTCTTT. Protein: CASSATGQATEAFF.

This chain links TRBV7-2 with TRBJ2-2; the match to TRBD1 covers 8 bases. Per the germline V gene, CDR1 is SGHTA and CDR2 is FQGNSA. Germline trimming cut 6 bases from V and 8 bases from J; bases unmatched to any gene: 8. The CDR3 extends over 14 amino acids. CDR3 sequence reads: CASRATGGQGELFF. DNA of the CDR3: TGTGCCAGCAGAGCAACAGGGGGTCAGGGGGAGCTGTTTTTT.

The chain is built from TRBV21-1 and TRBJ2-1; the table's D call, TRBD1, has no DNA check behind it. TRBV21-1 is noted as a pseudogene. CDR3 length equals 18 residues. The CDR3 bases are TGTGCCAGCAGCACGCCCGGGACAGGGGTTGTTAAGGGTCATGAGCAGTTCTTC. Amino acid sequence: CASSTPGTGVVKGHEQFF.

The chain links TRBV11-1 to TRBJ2-1; 7 bases line up with TRBD1. J gave up 2 bases and V 2 bases, and 3 bases lay outside the gene matches. CDR3 length: 15 residues. Per germline, CDR1 SGHAT and CDR2 FQDESV (reference sequence). CDR3 sequence reads: CASSLTGDPYNEQFF. CDR3 bases: TGTGCCAGCAGCTTAACAGGGGACCCCTACAATGAGCAGTTCTTC.

The chain carries TRBV11-2 and TRBJ2-2, with 8 bases fitting TRBD1. Per germline, CDR1 SGHAT and CDR2 FQNNGV. The ends lost 3 bases at V and 0 bases at J; junction bases unmatched: 3. This CDR3 is built from 16 residues. This chain's CDR3 is CASSFTGGPNTGELFF. The CDR3 DNA is TGTGCCAGCAGCTTTACAGGGGGACCGAACACCGGGGAGCTGTTTTTT.